The sequence of this TCR beta chain was determined in a study of response to subunit inactivated influenza vaccine. With 2 bases removed from V and 6 bases from J, the gap between germline ends came to 17 bases. The CDR3 runs 16 residues. Germline loops: CDR1 MNHEY, CDR2 SVGEGT. MiXCR, applied by TCRdb to the RT-PCR reads, yields one record per CDR3 protein. Found here are roughly 550,000 distinct CDR3 sequences, under 30% of them singletons; the top ten hold 2.5% to 3.5%. These data also featured in a second study, about T cells expressing NK-cell markers. As reported in that work: The authors generated TCR beta cDNA through 5'RACE template switching with UMIs.

The V and J genes are TRBV6-2 or TRBV6-3 and TRBJ2-1, with D perhaps TRBD2 (7 bases). The source material was CD4+ T cells sorted from PBMCs, sampled 11 to 12 days after vaccination. The TCR sequence derives from a man between 45 and 60 years old who received an inactivated influenza vaccine. The CDR3 bases are TGTGCCAGCAGTTACGGAGGGGGGGTGAGGTTCAATGAGCAGTTCTTC. Translating it yields CASSYGGGVRFNEQFF.